These 15 T cell receptor beta chains came from one sample sequenced in a study of CD8+ T cells in alopecia areata. Treatment given: oral pan-JAK inhibitor, 5-10 mg twice daily. Isolated RNA was reverse transcribed into cDNA used as the sequencing template. Method: immunoSEQ multiplex PCR; TCRdb's copy keeps in-frame clones and lacks some. Among approximately 160,000 clones listed, around three fifths were seen once. Sequenced here: CD4+ T cells sorted from blood, sampled at week 24, from a patient treated with tofacitinib. These receptors originate from a human donor with alopecia areata.

This chain joins TRBV5-1 and TRBJ2-3, with 13 bases lining up with TRBD2. There are 15 residues in the CDR3. Germline CDR1 and CDR2: SGHRS and YFSETQ. Unmatched junction bases numbered 2, after V lost 3 bases and J lost 4 bases. DNA for the CDR3: TGCGCCAGCAGCTGGGGGACTAGCGGGGCAGATACGCAGTATTTT. It specifies CASSWGTSGADTQYF.

The chain combines TRBV6-5 with TRBJ1-1; 7 bases align to TRBD1. Germline V gene sequence: CDR1 MNHEY, CDR2 SVGAGI. The CDR3 covers 14 residues. V was pared by 6 bases and J by 4 bases, with 8 bases of the junction left unmatched. The CDR3 protein is CASSSQGRVTEAFF. The CDR3 DNA reads as TGTGCCAGCAGCTCACAGGGGAGAGTCACTGAAGCTTTCTTT.

The chain is built from TRBV11-2 and TRBJ2-3, with TRBD2 identical over 7 bases. The ends lost 7 bases at V and 5 bases at J; junction bases unmatched: 0. Germline V gene data show CDR1 as SGHAT and CDR2 as FQNNGV. This CDR3 spans 11 amino acids. The CDR3 DNA reads TGTGCCAGCACTAGCGGAGATACGCAGTATTTT. Protein sequence: CASTSGDTQYF.

The table lists this clone with a few counts. Since the CDR3 does not end with the conserved phenylalanine or tryptophan, this likely comes from a read error. Because the CDR3's place on the DNA is in doubt, the DNA is left out and the CDR3 is given as listed by TCRdb. The chain uses TRBV15 and TRBJ2-4; the tabulated D call, TRBD2, remains unverified against the DNA. The CDR3 contains 12 residues when both ends are counted. Germline V gene data show CDR1 as LNHNV and CDR2 as YYDKDF (reference sequence). CDR3 sequence: CATSRDFGLTTL.

This clone showed up just a few times. The V and J genes are TRBV11-1 and TRBJ2-3; D is perhaps TRBD1 or TRBD2 (5 bases each). The CDR3 extends over 14 amino acids. Trimming cost V 3 bases and J 1 base, with 8 bases left between them. CDR1 and CDR2 (germline): SGHAT, FQDESV (reference sequence). The CDR3 DNA sequence: TGTGCCAGCAGCTTCTCGGGACGCACAGATACGCAGTATTTT. Residues: CASSFSGRTDTQYF.

This chain connects TRBV6-6 to TRBJ2-3, with no clear D. Germline loops: CDR1 MNHNY, CDR2 SVGAGI (reference sequence). V was shortened by 6 bases and J by 6 bases, with 10 bases between the two germline ends. There are 12 residues in the CDR3. CDR3 amino acids: CASRPLSDTQYF. DNA of the CDR3: TGTGCCAGCAGACCACTCTCGGATACGCAGTATTTT.

This clone was counted a few times. The chain uses TRBV7-9 and TRBJ2-3, with D unclear. The germline V and J ends were trimmed by 5 bases and 0 bases, with 12 bases remaining between them. CDR1 and CDR2 (germline): SEHNR, FQNEAQ (reference sequence). The CDR3 is made up of 15 amino acids. CDR3 region: CASSAVESSTDTQYF. Here the CDR3 DNA reads TGTGCCAGCAGCGCGGTAGAGTCTAGCACAGATACGCAGTATTTT.

The chain couples TRBV25-1 to TRBJ1-1; D remains ambiguous. Trimming left V 3 bases short and J 4 bases short, with 3 bases between. Germline V CDR1 and CDR2: MGHDK, SYGVNS. The CDR3 has 11 residues. CDR3 sequence reads: CASSDVTEAFF. CDR3 DNA sequence: TGTGCCAGCAGTGACGTCACTGAAGCTTTCTTT.

This chain uses TRBV30 with TRBJ2-7; the match to TRBD1 covers 12 bases. The germline CDR1 and CDR2 sequences are GTSNPN and SVGIG (reference sequence). V shed 4 bases and J 5 bases; nucleotides not matched to a gene: 9. The CDR3 extends over 15 amino acids. Here the CDR3 reads CAWKLAGTGGNEQYF. CDR3 in DNA: TGTGCCTGGAAATTGGCCGGGACAGGGGGCAACGAGCAGTACTTC. Looking up the rest from reference TRBV30 and TRBJ2-7 gives the full variable domain: SQTIHQWPATLVQPVGSPLSLECTVEGTSNPNLYWYRQAAGRGLQLLFYSVGIGQISSEVPQNLSASRPQDRQFILSSKKLLLSDSGFYLCAWKLAGTGGNEQYFGPGTRLTVT.

The J gene is TRBJ2-5, the V gene TRBV7-6; D remains unclear. Trimming stripped 4 bases from V and 1 base from J, with 1 base between. Germline V CDR1 and CDR2: SGHVS, FNYEAQ. There are 11 residues in the CDR3. CDR3 region: CASSSQETQYF. CDR3 nucleotides: TGTGCCAGCAGCTCCCAAGAGACCCAGTACTTC.

This chain joins TRBV25-1 and TRBJ1-2, with 7 nucleotides matching TRBD1. This CDR3 is 13 amino acids long. After removal of 6 bases from V and 4 bases from J, the junction contained 5 bases not matched to a gene. The germline gives CDR1 MGHDK, CDR2 SYGVNS. DNA for the CDR3: TGTGCCAGCAGCCCAGGGGGTGGCTATGGCTACACCTTC. Translation gives CASSPGGGYGYTF.

The gene calls are TRBV5-1 and TRBJ2-3; D is unresolved. Between the trimmed V and J ends, which lost 4 bases and 2 bases, there was a span of 17 bases. Germline values: CDR1 SGHRS, CDR2 YFSETQ. The CDR3 spans 16 residues. CDR3 loop: CASSIGNGEPTDTQYF. For the CDR3, the DNA is TGCGCCAGCAGCATTGGTAATGGGGAACCCACAGATACGCAGTATTTT.

CDR3 sequence: CASSRNSETYEQYF. CDR3 sequence (DNA): TGTGCCAGCAGTCGTAACAGCGAGACCTACGAGCAGTACTTC. The chain couples TRBV25-1 to TRBJ2-7, with D unresolved. Deletions cut 5 bases from V and 2 bases from J, with 13 bases between. The CDR3 loop spans 14 amino acids. CDR1 and CDR2 (germline): MGHDK, SYGVNS.

This clone was observed a handful of times. The chain employs TRBV2 and TRBJ2-4, with 7 bases fitting TRBD1. The V gene's germline CDR1 is SNHLY and CDR2 FYNNEI. CDR3 length equals 12 residues. With 8 bases clipped from V and 10 bases from J, the junction kept 8 bases outside the gene matches. The CDR3 bases are TGTGCCAGCCGCCGGGACAGAGAGATTCAGTACTTC. Protein: CASRRDREIQYF.

V and J are TRBV28 and TRBJ2-5; the D call may be TRBD1 or TRBD2 (5 bases each). The V gene's germline CDR1 is MDHEN and CDR2 SYDVKM. CDR3 length: 14 amino acids. V lost 6 bases and J lost 5, with 16 bases in between. The CDR3 loop reads CASSLRDVWETQYF. The DNA for the CDR3 is TGTGCCAGCAGCCTCCGGGACGTTTGGGAGACCCAGTACTTC.